The 13 T cell receptor beta chains given below trace back to one sample, sequenced in a study of T cells after yellow fever vaccination. MiXCR, applied by TCRdb to the 5' RACE reads, yields one record per CDR3 protein. The sample records some 170,000 distinct CDR3 sequences, roughly 8.8% being singletons. Sequences were derived from CD8+ T cells sorted from PBMCs, sampled 45 days after the yellow fever booster vaccination. The origin of the receptors is a man between 18 and 35 years old who received the YFV17D yellow fever vaccine.

The table lists this clonotype with a few counts. The chain is built from TRBV7-6 and TRBJ2-7; tentatively, D is TRBD1 or TRBD2 (5 bases each). CDR1 SGHVS and CDR2 FNYEAQ come from the germline V gene. V was shortened by 0 bases and J by 0 bases, with 9 bases between the two germline ends. The CDR3 spans 15 residues. The CDR3 protein is CASSLASGTSYEQYF. The CDR3, as DNA: TGTGCCAGCAGCTTAGCTTCGGGGACCTCCTACGAGCAGTACTTC.

This rearrangement joins TRBV7-3 to TRBJ2-5; the match to TRBD2 covers 7 bases. Losses at the gene ends were 5 bases for V and 5 bases for J; bases not matched to a gene: 17. This CDR3 has 17 amino acids. Per germline, CDR1 SGHTA and CDR2 FQGTGA. CDR3: CASSPTPGLRGYETQYF. As DNA, the CDR3 is TGTGCCAGCAGCCCAACTCCGGGACTAAGGGGCTATGAGACCCAGTACTTC.

This clonotype has ten or more counts. The chain is built from TRBV12-3 or TRBV12-4 and TRBJ2-3; 7 nucleotides match TRBD2. This CDR3 has 14 amino acids. V was clipped by 6 bases and J by 1 base; unmatched bases: 4. DNA for the CDR3: TGTGCCAGCAGCCGAGGACTAGGCACAGATACGCAGTATTTT. It translates to CASSRGLGTDTQYF.

This clonotype was counted at least ten times. CDR3 sequence reads: CASSRTGVVLSSYNEQFF. The CDR3 coding sequence is TGCGCCAGCAGCCGGACAGGGGTCGTACTGTCGTCCTACAATGAGCAGTTCTTC. The gene calls are TRBV5-1 and TRBJ2-1; TRBD1 agrees at 9 bases. Germline V gene sequence: CDR1 SGHRS, CDR2 YFSETQ. The CDR3 has 18 residues. The J segment lost 1 base and the V segment lost 4 bases, leaving 12 bases of the junction unmatched.

This clonotype was seen more than once but under ten times. The chain uses TRBV5-1 and TRBJ1-5; D is ambiguous. CDR3 length: 14 residues. Per the germline V gene, CDR1 is SGHRS and CDR2 is YFSETQ. The V end lost 0 bases, the J end lost 2 bases, and 6 bases lay between the germline ends. The CDR3 loop reads CASSLAPGNQPQHF. The CDR3 nucleotides read TGCGCCAGCAGCTTGGCCCCGGGCAATCAGCCCCAGCATTTT.

This clonotype was counted a few times. V usage is TRBV5-1 and J usage is TRBJ2-7; 8 nucleotides match TRBD1. Germline V gives CDR1 SGHRS, CDR2 YFSETQ. V shed 2 bases and J 3 bases; nucleotides not matched to a gene: 7. This CDR3 is built from 15 residues. The CDR3 region has the DNA TGCGCCAGCAGCTTCCTCCGGACAGGGAACTACGAGCAGTACTTC. Translated: CASSFLRTGNYEQYF.

This clonotype was found a few times. The V and J genes are TRBV19 and TRBJ2-1; 8 bases line up with TRBD2. Germline V gene lookup returns CDR1 LNHDA and CDR2 SQIVND (reference sequence). This CDR3 is built from 15 residues. J was trimmed by 8 bases and V by 6 bases; bases with no gene match: 12. The CDR3 loop is CASSISTGGRDEQFF. Written as DNA, the CDR3 is TGTGCCAGTAGCATTTCGACGGGGGGGCGAGATGAGCAGTTCTTC. Full variable domain (outside the CDR3, taken from reference TRBV19 and TRBJ2-1): DGGITQSPKYLFRKEGQNVTLSCEQNLNHDAMYWYRQDPGQGLRLIYYSQIVNDFQKGDIAEGYSVSREKKESFPLTVTSAQKNPTAFYLCASSISTGGRDEQFFGPGTRLTVL.

The V call is TRBV7-2, the J call TRBJ2-7, with 7 bases identical to TRBD1. The trim removed 5 bases at V and 1 base at J, leaving 5 bases unmatched. This CDR3 has 14 residues. Germline V CDR1 and CDR2: SGHTA, FQGNSA. The CDR3, as DNA: TGTGCCAGCAGCCCAACAGGGGCGTCCTACGAGCAGTACTTC. Protein product: CASSPTGASYEQYF.

The chain is built from TRBV12-5 and TRBJ2-4, with 7 bases that match TRBD1. From germline, CDR1 is LGHNT and CDR2 FRNRAP. V was clipped by 0 bases and J by 1 base; unmatched bases: 6. The CDR3 contains 17 residues. The CDR3 protein is CASGLVPQGEAKNIQYF. CDR3 DNA sequence: TGTGCTAGTGGTTTGGTACCCCAGGGGGAGGCCAAAAACATTCAGTACTTC.

In its sample, this clonotype was seen many times. The V gene is TRBV30, the J gene TRBJ2-1; perhaps TRBD2 as D (7 bases). Germline V gene data show CDR1 as GTSNPN and CDR2 as SVGIG (reference sequence). The CDR3 contains 16 residues. Trimming shortened V by 5 bases and J by 7 bases, and 24 bases separated the two germline ends. The CDR3 DNA reads TGTGCCTGGGAGTTTAGGGGGGGCTCTACCGTGAATGAGCAGTTCTTC. Encoded protein: CAWEFRGGSTVNEQFF.

This chain joins TRBV29-1 and TRBJ2-6; TRBD2 is a possible D gene (6 bases). The CDR3 sequence is 20 residues long. Germline V gives CDR1 SQVTM, CDR2 ANQGSEA. Trimming left V 0 bases short and J 0 bases short, with 21 bases between. CDR3 protein: CSVEERGDSHRSSGANVLTF. CDR3 DNA sequence: TGCAGCGTTGAAGAGCGGGGCGACAGTCATCGATCCTCTGGGGCCAACGTCCTGACTTTC.

The chain recombines TRBV2 with TRBJ2-3; possible D gene TRBD2, 6 bases. CDR1 is SNHLY, CDR2 FYNNEI, per germline. V gave up 9 bases and J gave up 14 bases, with 24 bases separating them. This CDR3 has 13 amino acids. In DNA, the CDR3 is TGTGCCAGTACGACGGGTTTTCGGGACTCTTGGTATTTT. The encoded protein is CASTTGFRDSWYF. Drawing the rest from reference TRBV2 and TRBJ2-3, the complete variable domain is EPEVTQTPSHQVTQMGQEVILRCVPISNHLYFYWYRQILGQKVEFLVSFYNNEISEKSEIFDDQFSVERPDGSNFTLKIRSTKLEDSAMYFCASTTGFRDSWYFGPGTRLTVL.

There are many counts of this clonotype. The V gene is TRBV7-8, the J gene TRBJ1-1; no firm D call. The CDR3 runs 14 residues. V was shortened by 4 bases and J by 6 bases, with 15 bases between the two germline ends. The germline CDR1 and CDR2 sequences are SGHVS and FQNEAQ. The CDR3 loop reads CASSSAYWVPEAFF. In DNA, the CDR3 is TGTGCCAGCAGCTCCGCTTATTGGGTCCCTGAAGCTTTCTTT. Filled out from reference TRBV7-8 and TRBJ1-1, the complete variable domain reads GAGVSQSPRYKVAKRGQDVALRCDPISGHVSLFWYQQALGQGPEFLTYFQNEAQLDKSGLPSDRFFAERPEGSVSTLKIQRTQQEDSAVYLCASSSAYWVPEAFFGQGTRLTVV.